Shown below are 4 T cell receptor beta chains from a single sample sequenced in a study of T cell repertoires in cytomegalovirus infection (dated by TCRdb to between 2018 and 2020). The run used an Illumina HiSeq 1500. TCRdb redid the processing of the public reads, applying fastp at Q25 and MiXCR, and retained in-frame beta chains. Each entry merges the rows of one CDR3 protein and shows their most common DNA and genes. The sample table shows approximately 730,000 distinct CDR3 sequences, and 33% are seen once. Of the sample, over 15% falls within the top ten clones. Sample treatment or condition, as interpreted from the label and publication: in vitro stimulation with specific CMV peptide epitopes to enrich CMV-specific T cells. No antigen has been identified for these receptors. Source: cultured PBMCs, taken from culture after CMV antigen stimulation. Receptor source: a human donor in good health (CMV status not recorded). Some clones in this sample may be carry-over from other donors' samples.

The rearrangement joins TRBV5-1 to TRBJ2-7; 9 bases agree with TRBD1. Germline trimming cut 0 bases from V and 2 bases from J; bases unmatched to any gene: 9. Germline lookup yields CDR1 SGHRS and CDR2 YFSETQ. The CDR3 extends over 17 amino acids. In nucleotides, the CDR3 is TGCGCCAGCAGCTTGGACCCATCAGGGACAGGGACCTACGAGCAGTACTTC. This translates into CASSLDPSGTGTYEQYF.

This clonotype has a handful of counts. V gene TRBV23-1 combines with J gene TRBJ2-5; D gene unclear. TRBV23-1 is marked as an open reading frame, function uncertain. The CDR3 is 14 residues long. Trimming took 4 bases from V and 1 from J, leaving 10 bases between them. CDR3 residues: CASSPGVAQETQYF. The CDR3 nucleotides are TGCGCCAGCAGTCCCGGAGTAGCCCAAGAGACCCAGTACTTC.

This chain uses TRBV29-1 with TRBJ1-2; a weak D match, TRBD1 (6 bases). Germline CDR1 and CDR2: SQVTM and ANQGSEA. V gave up 0 bases and J gave up 3 bases, with 14 bases separating them. CDR3 length: 15 amino acids. CDR3 sequence reads: CSVEDLAGVDYGYTF. The CDR3 bases are TGCAGCGTTGAAGATTTGGCAGGGGTGGACTATGGCTACACCTTC.

The rearrangement joins TRBV7-2 to TRBJ2-3; D may correspond to TRBD1 or TRBD2 (6 bases each). With 7 bases removed from V and 3 bases from J, the gap between germline ends came to 17 bases. Per the germline V gene, CDR1 is SGHTA and CDR2 is FQGNSA. The CDR3 loop spans 15 amino acids. The chain's CDR3 is CASTIKRGGTDTQYF. Here the CDR3 DNA reads TGTGCCAGCACGATTAAGAGAGGGGGGACAGATACGCAGTATTTT.